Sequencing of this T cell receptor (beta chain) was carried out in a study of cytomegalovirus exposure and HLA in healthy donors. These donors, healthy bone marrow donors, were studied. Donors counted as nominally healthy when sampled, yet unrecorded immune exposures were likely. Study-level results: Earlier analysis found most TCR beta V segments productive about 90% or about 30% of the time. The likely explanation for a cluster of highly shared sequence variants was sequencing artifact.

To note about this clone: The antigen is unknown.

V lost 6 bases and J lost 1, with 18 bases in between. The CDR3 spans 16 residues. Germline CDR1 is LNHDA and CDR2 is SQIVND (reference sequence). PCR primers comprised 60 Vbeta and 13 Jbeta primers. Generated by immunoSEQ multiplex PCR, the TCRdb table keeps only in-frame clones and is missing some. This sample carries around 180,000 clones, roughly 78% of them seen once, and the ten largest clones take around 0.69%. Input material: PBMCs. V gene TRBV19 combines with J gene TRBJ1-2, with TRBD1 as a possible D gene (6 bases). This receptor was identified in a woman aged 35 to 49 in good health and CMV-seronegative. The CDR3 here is CASSILGDTYNYGYTF. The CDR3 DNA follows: TGTGCCAGTAGCATCCTTGGGGACACCTATAACTATGGCTACACCTTC.